This passage covers 4 T cell receptor beta chains from one sample sequenced in a study of shared clonotypes between healthy human individuals. Libraries were prepared by immunoSEQ multiplex PCR; TCRdb keeps only in-frame clonotypes and omits some of them. The table shows 2 million to 2.5 million clones, with about 90% occurring only once. Sample: naive CD4+ T cells from PBMCs. Subset reported: CD45RA+ positively selected. Receptors originate from a young man in good health. Some clones in this sample may be carry-over from other donors' samples.

This clone was counted between two and nine times. The chain joins TRBV18 to TRBJ1-1; no clear D gene. Germline lookup yields CDR1 KGHSH and CDR2 LQKENI. The CDR3 extends over 15 amino acids. Trimming shortened V by 2 bases and J by 7 bases, and 17 bases separated the two germline ends. The CDR3 DNA is TGTGCCAGCTCACCAGTCGTAACGGCCAACTATGAAGCTTTCTTT. Protein sequence: CASSPVVTANYEAFF. The full variable domain, its missing parts supplied by reference TRBV18 and TRBJ1-1, is NAGVMQNPRHLVRRRGQEARLRCSPMKGHSHVYWYRQLPEEGLKFMVYLQKENIIDESGMPKERFSAEFPKEGPSILRIQQVVRGDSAAYFCASSPVVTANYEAFFGQGTRLTVV.

The chain is built from TRBV11-2 and TRBJ2-7; possibly TRBD1 for D (6 bases). Between the trimmed V and J ends, which lost 5 bases and 3 bases, there was a span of 11 bases. The CDR3 contains 13 residues. CDR1 is SGHAT, CDR2 FQNNGV, per germline. DNA of the CDR3: TGTGCCAGCAGCCCATACAGGGACTACGAGCAGTACTTC. Translation gives CASSPYRDYEQYF.

The V gene is TRBV9, the J gene TRBJ2-6, with a weak D call TRBD2 (5 bases). Between the trimmed V and J ends, which lost 4 bases and 1 base, there was a span of 18 bases. The CDR3 loop spans 18 amino acids. Germline V gene data show CDR1 as SGDLS and CDR2 as YYNGEE. CDR3 amino acids: CASSLTRSIGSGANVLTF. In nucleotides, the CDR3 is TGTGCCAGCAGCCTTACTAGGAGTATAGGGTCTGGGGCCAACGTCCTGACTTTC.

This chain connects TRBV7-9 to TRBJ2-7; D perhaps matches TRBD1 (6 bases). Trimming removed 5 bases from V and 1 base from J, with 21 bases in between. Germline V gene lookup returns CDR1 SEHNR and CDR2 FQNEAQ (reference sequence). The CDR3 spans 17 residues. CDR3 DNA sequence: TGTGCCAGCAGCCTCGGCCCGGGACACCCGGAATCCTACGAGCAGTACTTC. This encodes CASSLGPGHPESYEQYF.